In its sample, the clone carrying this T cell receptor (beta chain) was seen a few times. Its antigen is not known. The CDR3 loop spans 14 amino acids. J lost 7 bases, V lost 6 bases, and 9 bases had no gene match. Germline V gives CDR1 ENHRY, CDR2 SYGVKD. PCR primers comprised 60 Vbeta and 13 Jbeta primers. The method was immunoSEQ multiplex PCR; TCRdb's version includes in-frame clones alone and lacks a portion of them. This table has tens of thousands of clones, around three quarters appearing once. This sample stems from a study of cytomegalovirus exposure and HLA in healthy donors. The study, taken as a whole, reports: In an earlier analysis, about 90% or about 30%: the productive usage of most TCR beta V segments. Rare TCR sequences dominated, though some public TCRs recurred in many donors. Because they were indistinguishable, some V segments, including TRBV6-2 and TRBV6-3, were excluded.

This receptor was identified in a male donor in good health and CMV-seronegative. Sequencing was performed on PBMCs. V and J are TRBV10-3 and TRBJ1-5, with 7 bases matching TRBD1. CDR3 loop: CAISLTGLRQPQHF. The CDR3 DNA follows: TGTGCCATCAGCCTGACAGGGCTCCGCCAGCCCCAGCATTTT.